These T cell receptor beta chains were read from a single sample in a study of shared clonotypes between healthy human individuals. TCRdb's table, derived via immunoSEQ multiplex PCR, lists solely in-frame clones and lacks some. The table includes 2 million to 2.5 million clones, nearly 97% detected once. The sequenced sample was naive CD4+ T cells sorted from blood. These receptors were taken from a man younger than 35 in good health. Both conserved end residues are part of each CDR3. The order of the fields is clone size, D gene, J gene, V gene, CDR3 DNA, CDR3 protein. The D gene is left open where the match is weak. Rows may omit the clone size; those that give it use once, few, many or a size class.

NA,NA,TRBJ1-1,TRBV18,TGTGCCAGCTCCCCCGCCGGACAGACCATGAACACTGAAGCTTTCTTT,CASSPAGQTMNTEAFF
NA,NA,TRBJ2-3,TRBV4-1,TGCGCCAGCAGCCAAGCACCGGGAGCAAGCACAGATACGCAGTATTTT,CASSQAPGASTDTQYF
NA,NA,TRBJ1-2,TRBV19,TGTGCCAGTAAGCATCTCGACAGTAACTATGGCTACACCTTC,CASKHLDSNYGYTF
NA,TRBD2,TRBJ2-3,TRBV7-8,TGTGCCAGCAGAGATACCTTAGCGGGAGGTAGCACAGATACGCAGTATTTT,CASRDTLAGGSTDTQYF
NA,TRBD1,TRBJ1-1,TRBV4-2,TGTGCCAGCAGCCCCAGGACAGGGGAGTACACTGAAGCTTTCTTT,CASSPRTGEYTEAFF
NA,TRBD1,TRBJ2-7,TRBV6-5,TGTGCCAGCAGCTACCCCACAGGGGCCTCCTACGAGCAGTACTTC,CASSYPTGASYEQYF
NA,NA,TRBJ1-5,TRBV10-3,TGTGCCATCAGTGAGTCCGAGACACCCCGGGGGCCCCAGCATTTT,CAISESETPRGPQHF
NA,NA,TRBJ2-3,TRBV11-3,TGTGCCAGCAGCTCGACAGGTGGGGCGAGAGATACGCAGTATTTT,CASSSTGGARDTQYF
once,NA,TRBJ1-5,TRBV7-2,TGTGCCAGCAGCTTAGGAGGGGGGGTAGGACAGCCCCAGCATTTT,CASSLGGGVGQPQHF
NA,NA,TRBJ2-7,TRBV5-1,TGCGCCAGCACTAGGACGGGGTCCTACGAGCAGTACTTC,CASTRTGSYEQYF
NA,NA,TRBJ2-1,TRBV5-1,TGCGCCAGCAGCTTGGGACAGGGAGGGTACAATGAGCAGTTCTTC,CASSLGQGGYNEQFF
NA,TRBD2,TRBJ2-7,TRBV19,TGTGCCAGTAGTATTTTCGTCGTAGCGGGAGAGTCCGAGCAGTACTTC,CASSIFVVAGESEQYF
NA,NA,TRBJ1-5,TRBV30,TGTGCCTGGAGTGTCCAGGGGTTCAATCAGCCCCAGCATTTT,CAWSVQGFNQPQHF
NA,TRBD1,TRBJ1-1,TRBV9,TGTGCCAGCAGCGGGGGACAGGGAAAGTTCACTGAAGCTTTCTTT,CASSGGQGKFTEAFF
NA,TRBD1,TRBJ1-2,TRBV30,TGTGCCTGGATGGACAGGGCAAATGATGGCTACACCTTC,CAWMDRANDGYTF
NA,NA,TRBJ1-2,TRBV21-1,TGTGCCAGCAGCAAAATCCCAGGTTGGGATGGCTACACCTTC,CASSKIPGWDGYTF
NA,TRBD1,TRBJ2-4,TRBV4-1,TGCGCCAGCAGCCCAGGGGGAGCTGTGGCCAAAAACATTCAGTACTTC,CASSPGGAVAKNIQYF
NA,TRBD1,TRBJ2-7,TRBV2,TGTGCCAGCAGTGTAACAGGGGCTATATACGAGCAGTACTTC,CASSVTGAIYEQYF
NA,NA,TRBJ2-5,TRBV6-5,TGTGCCAGCAGTTCCTTCGGAAGGACCGGGGAAGAGACCCAGTACTTC,CASSSFGRTGEETQYF
NA,TRBD1,TRBJ2-5,TRBV5-4,TGTGCCAGCAGCGGCGGGACAGGGGGCTTCCAAGAGACCCAGTACTTC,CASSGGTGGFQETQYF
NA,NA,TRBJ2-7,TRBV6-5,TGTGCCAGCAGTTACGGGGGCTCCAAAACCTACGAGCAGTACTTC,CASSYGGSKTYEQYF
NA,NA,TRBJ2-3,TRBV4-3,TGCGCCAGCAGCCCTAACTCCCCAGGGGCAGGAGATACGCAGTATTTT,CASSPNSPGAGDTQYF
NA,NA,TRBJ2-2,TRBV2,TGTGCCAGCAGTGACAGGGTCGCCGGGGAGCTGTTTTTT,CASSDRVAGELFF
NA,NA,TRBJ2-7,TRBV14,TGTGCCAGCAGCCAATTCGCCTACGAGCAGTACTTC,CASSQFAYEQYF
NA,TRBD2,TRBJ2-7,TRBV5-1,TGCGCCAGCAGCCCCCCACGGACTAGCTACGAGCAGTACTTC,CASSPPRTSYEQYF
NA,TRBD1,TRBJ2-2,TRBV6-6,TGTGCCAGCAGCCAAGGGACAGGGGGGACCGGGGAGCTGTTTTTT,CASSQGTGGTGELFF
NA,TRBD2,TRBJ2-4,TRBV7-2,TGTGCCAGCAGCCAACCGGGGGGCAAAAACATTCAGTACTTC,CASSQPGGKNIQYF
NA,NA,TRBJ1-6,TRBV5-1,TGCGCCAGCAGCTTGGCCGGGTATTCACCCCTCCACTTT,CASSLAGYSPLHF
once,NA,TRBJ1-1,TRBV30,TGTGCCTGGAGTGTATCGGTGAGAAACACTGAAGCTTTCTTT,CAWSVSVRNTEAFF
NA,NA,TRBJ1-3,TRBV2,TGTGCCAGCAGCTTCGACAATTCCGGAAACACCATATATTTT,CASSFDNSGNTIYF
NA,NA,TRBJ2-7,TRBV4-3,TGCGCCAGCAGCCAAGTCCTCTCTGCGGGGCTTTACGAGCAGTACTTC,CASSQVLSAGLYEQYF
NA,TRBD2,TRBJ2-3,TRBV25-1,TGTGCCAGCAGTGTCCGACTAGCGGCCAACCGGGGAACAGATACGCAGTATTTT,CASSVRLAANRGTDTQYF
NA,TRBD1,TRBJ2-1,TRBV10-3,TGTGCCATCGCCCTGGGACAGAGCCCTTACAATGAGCAGTTCTTC,CAIALGQSPYNEQFF
NA,NA,TRBJ2-3,TRBV2,TGTGCCAGCAGAGAAGGACAGTCAAAGTCAGATACGCAGTATTTT,CASREGQSKSDTQYF
NA,NA,TRBJ1-1,TRBV5-4,TGTGCCAGCAGCAGGACAGTTTTGAACACTGAAGCTTTCTTT,CASSRTVLNTEAFF
NA,NA,TRBJ2-1,TRBV14,TGTGCCAGCAGCCTGGGGGTGGAGGAGTTCTTC,CASSLGVEEFF
NA,NA,TRBJ2-7,TRBV7-2,TGTGCCAGCAGCTCCCTGACAGGTTCCTACGAGCAGTACTTC,CASSSLTGSYEQYF
NA,NA,TRBJ1-2,TRBV20-1,TGCAGTGCTAGATCAAACTATGGCTACACCTTC,CSARSNYGYTF
NA,NA,TRBJ2-7,TRBV6-1,TGTGCCAGCAGTGAAAAAAGGGCGGAGCAGTACTTC,CASSEKRAEQYF
NA,NA,TRBJ1-1,TRBV19,TGTGCCAGTAGTACCGGAGGCCTATTATCCACTGAAGCTTTCTTT,CASSTGGLLSTEAFF
NA,TRBD2,TRBJ2-7,TRBV7-9,TGTGCCAGCAGTCAATCAGCGGGAGGACCTTCCTACGAGCAGTACTTC,CASSQSAGGPSYEQYF
NA,NA,TRBJ1-1,TRBV7-9,TGTGCCAGCAGCTTAGGGTGGGGACGGGACACTGAAGCTTTCTTT,CASSLGWGRDTEAFF